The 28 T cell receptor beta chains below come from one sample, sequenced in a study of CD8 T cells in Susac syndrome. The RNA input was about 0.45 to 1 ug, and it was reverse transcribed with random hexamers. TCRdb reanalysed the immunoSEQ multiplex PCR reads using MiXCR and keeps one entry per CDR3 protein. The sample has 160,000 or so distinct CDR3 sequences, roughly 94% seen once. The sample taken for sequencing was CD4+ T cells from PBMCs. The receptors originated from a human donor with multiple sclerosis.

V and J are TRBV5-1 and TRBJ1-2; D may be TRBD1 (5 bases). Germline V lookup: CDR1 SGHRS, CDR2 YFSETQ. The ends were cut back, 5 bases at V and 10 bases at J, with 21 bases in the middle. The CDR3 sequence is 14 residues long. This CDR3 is CASRVEGPGLAYTF. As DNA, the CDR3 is TGCGCCAGCAGAGTTGAGGGGCCTGGTCTAGCCTACACCTTC.

The CDR3 region is CAWSVAGTEAFF. DNA for the CDR3: TGTGCCTGGAGTGTAGCCGGGACCGAAGCTTTCTTT. J is TRBJ1-1 and V is TRBV30, with D perhaps TRBD1 (5 bases). Germline V CDR1 and CDR2: GTSNPN, SVGIG (reference sequence). The germline V and J ends were trimmed by 0 bases and 8 bases, with 10 bases remaining between them. CDR3 size: 12 residues.

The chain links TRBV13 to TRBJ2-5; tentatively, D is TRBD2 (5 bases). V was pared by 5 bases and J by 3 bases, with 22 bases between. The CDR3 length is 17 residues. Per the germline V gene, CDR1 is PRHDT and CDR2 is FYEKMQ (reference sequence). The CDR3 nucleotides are TGTGCCAGCAGCCCACGCGACGACTACGGGCGGGAAGAGACCCAGTACTTC. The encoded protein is CASSPRDDYGREETQYF. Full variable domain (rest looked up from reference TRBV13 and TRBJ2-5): AAGVIQSPRHLIKEKRETATLKCYPIPRHDTVYWYQQGPGQDPQFLISFYEKMQSDKGSIPDRFSAQQFSDYHSELNMSSLELGDSALYFCASSPRDDYGREETQYFGPGTRLLVL.

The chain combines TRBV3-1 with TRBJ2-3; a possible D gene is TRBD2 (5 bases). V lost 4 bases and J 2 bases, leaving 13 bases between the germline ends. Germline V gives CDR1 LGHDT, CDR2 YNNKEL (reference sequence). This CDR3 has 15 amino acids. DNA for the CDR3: TGTGCCAGCAGCCCCGGACTGGAACCCACAGATACGCAGTATTTT. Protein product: CASSPGLEPTDTQYF.

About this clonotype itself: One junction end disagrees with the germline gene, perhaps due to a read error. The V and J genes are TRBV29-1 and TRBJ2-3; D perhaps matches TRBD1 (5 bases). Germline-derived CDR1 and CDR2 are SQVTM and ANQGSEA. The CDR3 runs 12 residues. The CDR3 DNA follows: TGCAGCGTTGAAGGAGCATCATTCCAGGGCCATTTT. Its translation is CSVEGASFQGHF.

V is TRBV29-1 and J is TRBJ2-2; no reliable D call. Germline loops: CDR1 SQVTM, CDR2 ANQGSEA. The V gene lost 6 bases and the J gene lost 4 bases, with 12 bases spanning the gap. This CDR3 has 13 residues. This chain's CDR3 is CSVLFPLTGELFF. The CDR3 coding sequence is TGCAGCGTCCTTTTCCCTCTCACCGGGGAGCTGTTTTTT.

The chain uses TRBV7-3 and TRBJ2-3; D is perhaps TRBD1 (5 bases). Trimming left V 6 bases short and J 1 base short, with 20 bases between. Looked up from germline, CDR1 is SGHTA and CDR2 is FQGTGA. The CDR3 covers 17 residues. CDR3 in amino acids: CASSSSHRQSRTDTQYF. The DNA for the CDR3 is TGTGCCAGCAGTTCCAGTCACCGACAGAGCCGCACAGATACGCAGTATTTT.

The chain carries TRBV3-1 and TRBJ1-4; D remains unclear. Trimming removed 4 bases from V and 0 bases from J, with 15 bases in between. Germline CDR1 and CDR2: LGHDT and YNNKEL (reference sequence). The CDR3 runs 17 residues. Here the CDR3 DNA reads TGTGCCAGCAGCCGACAACCTTATCCTGCAACTAATGAAAAACTGTTTTTT. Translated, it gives CASSRQPYPATNEKLFF.

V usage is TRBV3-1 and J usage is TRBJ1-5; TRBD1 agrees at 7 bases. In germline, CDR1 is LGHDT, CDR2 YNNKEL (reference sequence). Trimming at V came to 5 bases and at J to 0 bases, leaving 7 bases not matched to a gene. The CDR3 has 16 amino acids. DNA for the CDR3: TGTGCCAGCAGCTCCGGGACAGCCGATAGCAATCAGCCCCAGCATTTT. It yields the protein CASSSGTADSNQPQHF. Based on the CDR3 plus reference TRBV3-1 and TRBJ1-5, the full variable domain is DTAVSQTPKYLVTQMGNDKSIKCEQNLGHDTMYWYKQDSKKFLKIMFSYNNKELIINETVPNRFSPKSPDKAHLNLHINSLELGDSAVYFCASSSGTADSNQPQHFGDGTRLSIL.

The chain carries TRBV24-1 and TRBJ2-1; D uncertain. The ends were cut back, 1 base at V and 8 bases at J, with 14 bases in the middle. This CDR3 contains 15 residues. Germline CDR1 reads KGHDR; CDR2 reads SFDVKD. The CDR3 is CATSDFTASQDEQFF. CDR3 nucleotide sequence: TGTGCCACCAGTGATTTCACGGCTAGTCAGGATGAGCAGTTCTTC.

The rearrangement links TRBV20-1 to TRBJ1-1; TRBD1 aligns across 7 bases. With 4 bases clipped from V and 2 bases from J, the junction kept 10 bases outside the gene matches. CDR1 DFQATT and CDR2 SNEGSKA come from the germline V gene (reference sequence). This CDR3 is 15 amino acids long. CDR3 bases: TGCAGTGCTAAGAAACCGAGGGACAGTAACACTGAAGCTTTCTTT. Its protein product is CSAKKPRDSNTEAFF.

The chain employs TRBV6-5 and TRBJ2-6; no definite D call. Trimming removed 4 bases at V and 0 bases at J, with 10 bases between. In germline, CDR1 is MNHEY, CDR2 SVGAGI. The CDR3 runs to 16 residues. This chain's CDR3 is CASSSVTASGANVLTF. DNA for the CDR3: TGTGCCAGCAGTTCCGTTACAGCCTCTGGGGCCAACGTCCTGACTTTC.

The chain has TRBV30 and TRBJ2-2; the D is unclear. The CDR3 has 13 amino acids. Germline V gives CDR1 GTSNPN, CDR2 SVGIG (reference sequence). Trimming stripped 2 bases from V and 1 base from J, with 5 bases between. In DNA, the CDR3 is TGTGCCTGGAGTTTAGGGAACACCGGGGAGCTGTTTTTT. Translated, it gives CAWSLGNTGELFF. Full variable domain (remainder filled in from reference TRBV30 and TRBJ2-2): SQTIHQWPATLVQPVGSPLSLECTVEGTSNPNLYWYRQAAGRGLQLLFYSVGIGQISSEVPQNLSASRPQDRQFILSSKKLLLSDSGFYLCAWSLGNTGELFFGEGSRLTVL.

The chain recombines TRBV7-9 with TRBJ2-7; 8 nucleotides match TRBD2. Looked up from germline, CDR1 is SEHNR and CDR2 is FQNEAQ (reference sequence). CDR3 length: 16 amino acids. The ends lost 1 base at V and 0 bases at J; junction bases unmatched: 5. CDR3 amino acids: CASSLGSGITSYEQYF. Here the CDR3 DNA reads TGTGCCAGCAGCTTAGGTAGCGGGATAACCTCCTACGAGCAGTACTTC.

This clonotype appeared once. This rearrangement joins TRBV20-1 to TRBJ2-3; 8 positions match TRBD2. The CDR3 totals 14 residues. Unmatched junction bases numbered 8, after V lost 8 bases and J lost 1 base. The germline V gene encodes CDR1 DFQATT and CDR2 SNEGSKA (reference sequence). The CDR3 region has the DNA TGCAGTTCCCCGACTAGCGCTGGCACAGATACGCAGTATTTT. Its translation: CSSPTSAGTDTQYF.

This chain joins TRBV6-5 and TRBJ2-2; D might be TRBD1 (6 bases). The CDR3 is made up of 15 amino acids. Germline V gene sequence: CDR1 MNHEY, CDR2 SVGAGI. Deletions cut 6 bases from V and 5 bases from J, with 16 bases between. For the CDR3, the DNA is TGTGCCAGCAGACGGACAGCCCAAATGACCGGGGAGCTGTTTTTT. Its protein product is CASRRTAQMTGELFF.

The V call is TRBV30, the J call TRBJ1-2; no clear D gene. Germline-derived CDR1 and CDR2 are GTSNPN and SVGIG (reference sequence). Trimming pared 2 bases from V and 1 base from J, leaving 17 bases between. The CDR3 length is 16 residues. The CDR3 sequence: CAWSTRVRPNNYGYTF. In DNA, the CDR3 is TGTGCCTGGAGTACTCGGGTACGCCCGAATAACTATGGCTACACCTTC.

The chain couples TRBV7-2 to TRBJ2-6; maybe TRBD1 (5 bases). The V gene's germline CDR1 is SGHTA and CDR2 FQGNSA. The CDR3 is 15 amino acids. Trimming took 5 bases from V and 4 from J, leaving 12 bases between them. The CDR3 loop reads CASSPGIGGANVLTF. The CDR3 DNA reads TGTGCCAGCAGCCCAGGGATCGGCGGGGCCAACGTCCTGACTTTC.

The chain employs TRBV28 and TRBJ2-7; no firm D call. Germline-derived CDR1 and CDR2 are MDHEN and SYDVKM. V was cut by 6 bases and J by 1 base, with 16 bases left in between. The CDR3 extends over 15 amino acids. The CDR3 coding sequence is TGTGCCAGCAGCCCGGCCACCTTAAAGTCCTACGAGCAGTACTTC. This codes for CASSPATLKSYEQYF. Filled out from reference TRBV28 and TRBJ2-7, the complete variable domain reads DVKVTQSSRYLVKRTGEKVFLECVQDMDHENMFWYRQDPGLGLRLIYFSYDVKMKEKGDIPEGYSVSREKKERFSLILESASTNQTSMYLCASSPATLKSYEQYFGPGTRLTVT.

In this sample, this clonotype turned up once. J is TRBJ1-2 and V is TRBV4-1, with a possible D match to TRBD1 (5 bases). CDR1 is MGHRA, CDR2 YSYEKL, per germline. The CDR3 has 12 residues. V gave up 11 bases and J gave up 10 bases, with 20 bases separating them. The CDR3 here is CASKHLQGLYTF. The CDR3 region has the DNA TGCGCCTCAAAGCACCTCCAGGGACTCTACACCTTC.

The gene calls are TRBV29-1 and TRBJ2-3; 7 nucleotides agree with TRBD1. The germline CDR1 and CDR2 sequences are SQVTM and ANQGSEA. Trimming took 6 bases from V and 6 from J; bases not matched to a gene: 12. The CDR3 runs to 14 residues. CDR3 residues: CSVAGQDYGDTQYF. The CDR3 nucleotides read TGCAGCGTGGCCGGACAGGATTATGGGGATACGCAGTATTTT.

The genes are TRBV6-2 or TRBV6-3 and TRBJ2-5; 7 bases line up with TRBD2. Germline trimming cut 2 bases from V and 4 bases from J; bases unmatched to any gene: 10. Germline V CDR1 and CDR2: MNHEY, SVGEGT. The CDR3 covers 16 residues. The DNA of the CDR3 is TGTGCCAGCAGTTACGGCCCTCCGGGGGAGGGAGAGACCCAGTACTTC. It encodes CASSYGPPGEGETQYF.

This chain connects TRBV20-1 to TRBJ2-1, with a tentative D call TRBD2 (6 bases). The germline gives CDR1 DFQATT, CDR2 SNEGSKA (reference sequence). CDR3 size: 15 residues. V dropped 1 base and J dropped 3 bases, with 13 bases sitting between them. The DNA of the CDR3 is TGCAGTGCTAGAGCCGTCCCGGGACTCTACAATGAGCAGTTCTTC. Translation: CSARAVPGLYNEQFF.

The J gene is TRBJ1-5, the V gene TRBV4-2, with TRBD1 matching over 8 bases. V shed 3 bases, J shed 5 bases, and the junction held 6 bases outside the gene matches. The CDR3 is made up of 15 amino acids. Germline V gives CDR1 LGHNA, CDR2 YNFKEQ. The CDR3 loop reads CASSHSDRGDQPQHF. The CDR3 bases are TGTGCCAGCAGCCATTCCGACAGGGGCGATCAGCCCCAGCATTTT.

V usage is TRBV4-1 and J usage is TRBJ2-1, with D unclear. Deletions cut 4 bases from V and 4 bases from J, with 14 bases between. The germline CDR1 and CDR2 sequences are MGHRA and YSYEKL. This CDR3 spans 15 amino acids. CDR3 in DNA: TGCGCCAGCAGCCTATTGGGCTCCCGATACAATGAGCAGTTCTTC. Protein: CASSLLGSRYNEQFF.

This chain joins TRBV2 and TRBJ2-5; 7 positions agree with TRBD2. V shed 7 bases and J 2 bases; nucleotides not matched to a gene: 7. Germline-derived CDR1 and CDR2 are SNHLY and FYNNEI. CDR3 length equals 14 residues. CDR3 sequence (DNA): TGTGCCAGCAAATGGCGGGAGTCACAAGAGACCCAGTACTTC. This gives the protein CASKWRESQETQYF.

The CDR3, as DNA: TGTGCTAGTGCCGTGGGAGGCCCGGGTCGGGATGAGCAGTTCTTC. Protein product: CASAVGGPGRDEQFF. This rearrangement joins TRBV12-5 to TRBJ2-1, with TRBD2 as a possible D gene (6 bases). This CDR3 is 15 amino acids long. Deletions cut 7 bases from V and 8 bases from J, with 21 bases between. CDR1 LGHNT and CDR2 FRNRAP come from the germline V gene.

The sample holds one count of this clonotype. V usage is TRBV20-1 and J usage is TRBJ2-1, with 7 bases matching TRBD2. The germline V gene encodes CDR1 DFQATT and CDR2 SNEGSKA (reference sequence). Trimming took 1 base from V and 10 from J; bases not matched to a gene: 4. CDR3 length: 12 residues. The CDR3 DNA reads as TGCAGTGCTAGAGGGGTAGCGGGCGAGCAGTTCTTC. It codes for CSARGVAGEQFF.